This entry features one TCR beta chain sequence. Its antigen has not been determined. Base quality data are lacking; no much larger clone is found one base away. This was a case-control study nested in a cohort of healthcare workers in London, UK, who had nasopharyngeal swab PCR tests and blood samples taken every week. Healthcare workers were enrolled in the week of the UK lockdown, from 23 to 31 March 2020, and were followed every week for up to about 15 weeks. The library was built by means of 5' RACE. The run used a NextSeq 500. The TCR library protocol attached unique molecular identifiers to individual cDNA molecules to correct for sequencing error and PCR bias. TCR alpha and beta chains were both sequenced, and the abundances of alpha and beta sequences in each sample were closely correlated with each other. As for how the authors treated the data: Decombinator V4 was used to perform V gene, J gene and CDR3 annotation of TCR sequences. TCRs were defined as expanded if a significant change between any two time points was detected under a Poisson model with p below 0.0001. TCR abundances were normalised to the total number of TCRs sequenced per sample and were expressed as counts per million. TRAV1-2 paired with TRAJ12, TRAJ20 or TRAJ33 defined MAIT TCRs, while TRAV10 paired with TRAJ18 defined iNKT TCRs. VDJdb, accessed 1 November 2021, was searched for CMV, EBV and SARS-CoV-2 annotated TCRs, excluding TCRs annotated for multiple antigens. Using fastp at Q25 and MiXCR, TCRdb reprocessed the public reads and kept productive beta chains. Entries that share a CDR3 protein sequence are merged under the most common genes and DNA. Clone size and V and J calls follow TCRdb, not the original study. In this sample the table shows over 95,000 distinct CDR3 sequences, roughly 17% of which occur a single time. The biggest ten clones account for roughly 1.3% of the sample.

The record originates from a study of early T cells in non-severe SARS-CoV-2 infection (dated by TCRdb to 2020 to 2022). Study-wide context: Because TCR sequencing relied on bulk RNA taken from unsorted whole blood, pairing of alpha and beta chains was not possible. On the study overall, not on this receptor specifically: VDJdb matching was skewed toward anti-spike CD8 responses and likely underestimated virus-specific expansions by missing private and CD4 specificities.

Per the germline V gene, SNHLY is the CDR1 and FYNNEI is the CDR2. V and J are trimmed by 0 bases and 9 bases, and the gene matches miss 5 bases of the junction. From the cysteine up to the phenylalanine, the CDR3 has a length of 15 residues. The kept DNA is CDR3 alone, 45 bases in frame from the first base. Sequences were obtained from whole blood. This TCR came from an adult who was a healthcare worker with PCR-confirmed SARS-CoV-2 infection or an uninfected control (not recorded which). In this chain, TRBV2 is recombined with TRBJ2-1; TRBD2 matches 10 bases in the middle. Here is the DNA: TGTGCCAGCAGTGAAGCGCTACGGACTAGCGGTGAGCAGTTCTTC. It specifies CASSEALRTSGEQFF.